The clone carrying this T cell receptor beta chain appeared many times. What it binds is not known. This sample was included in a study of molecular identifiers for immune sequencing clone quantification. Overall study findings and caveats: Clones exceeding 20 RNA copies carried over 99% of effector molecules but under 1% of naive-cell molecules. A shared barcode on identical TCR molecules could lead to underestimated sizes for highly expanded clones. Reports indicate spiked Jurkat TCR RNA from one cell could be found among 950,000 to 1,000,000 naive cells.

Both previously described methods and listed TCR primers were employed to make bulk TCR libraries. One entry per CDR3 protein, called by TCRdb with MiXCR from the PCR reads. The sample contains 88,000 or so distinct CDR3 sequences, about 21% of which appear only once. The CDR3 is 13 amino acids. Germline loops: CDR1 SEHNR, CDR2 FQNEAQ (reference sequence). The V and J ends lost 4 bases and 8 bases respectively, with 14 bases between them. This sequence joins TRBV7-9 and TRBJ1-1; D remains ambiguous. The specimen sequenced was naive CD8+ T cells from blood, with Jurkat cell RNA spiked in. The subset is: FACS-sorted CD8+CD4-CCR7+CD45RA+ naive T cells. This sequence was found in a human donor in good health. Some libraries in this study had Jurkat cell RNA spiked in. This CDR3 reads CASSSSPTVEAFF. In DNA form, the CDR3 reads TGTGCCAGCAGCTCAAGCCCTACAGTGGAAGCTTTCTTT.